This paragraph reports one T cell receptor beta chain. Its antigen is not known. Healthy HIV-negative adults without recent acute infections or vaccinations served as donors. The source of the sample is a study of shared clonotypes between healthy human individuals. Germline V gene lookup returns CDR1 SGHVS and CDR2 FQNEAQ. V was clipped by 1 base and J by 7 bases; unmatched bases: 9. The CDR3 consists of 15 residues. In the authors' methods: ImmunoSEQ yielded junction-only sequences lacking quality scores, so filtering differed. Profiled with immunoSEQ multiplex PCR; TCRdb holds only in-frame clones, not every one. The V and J calls and clone size were taken over from that table, and D and trimming were inferred from the DNA. Of about 2,500,000 clones in the sample, 85% to 95% are singletons; the top ten hold about 0.13%. Whole-study findings and limits: Across a handful of donors, naive CD4 shared 5% to 6%, naive CD8 under 4%, memory CD4 roughly 2.4%, memory CD8 0.4%. Generation probabilities of non-shared clonotypes were lower (relative to those shared by all four donors).

V and J are TRBV7-8 and TRBJ1-2; the match to TRBD1 covers 7 bases. The TCR comes from a man in his late teens or twenties in good health. The sample consisted of naive CD4+ T cells sorted from blood. Subset here: CD45RA+ positively selected. The CDR3 loop is CASSLGTGGSSGYTF. The CDR3 DNA follows: TGTGCCAGCAGCTTAGGGACAGGAGGTAGTTCTGGCTACACCTTC.